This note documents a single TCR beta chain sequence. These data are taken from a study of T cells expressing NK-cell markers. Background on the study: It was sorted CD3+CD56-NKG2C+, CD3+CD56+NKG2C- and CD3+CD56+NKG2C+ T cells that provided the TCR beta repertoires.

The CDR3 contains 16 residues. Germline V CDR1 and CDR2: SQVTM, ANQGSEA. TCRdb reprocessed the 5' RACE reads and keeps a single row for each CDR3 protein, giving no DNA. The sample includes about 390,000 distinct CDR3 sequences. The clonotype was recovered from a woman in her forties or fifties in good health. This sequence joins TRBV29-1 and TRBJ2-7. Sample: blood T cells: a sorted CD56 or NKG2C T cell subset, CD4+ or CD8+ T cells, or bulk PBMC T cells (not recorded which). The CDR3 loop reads CSVIRTISNLEYEQYF.